Described below is a single T cell receptor (beta chain) sequence and its context. Its antigen remains unknown. Enrolled ophthalmopathy patients presented with a Clinical Activity Score of at least 3, a NOSPECS grade of at least 4, and disease duration under 3 months. Used for diagnoses were clinical symptoms, serum thyroxine and TRAb, thyroid ultrasound and orbital computed tomography. Amplified TCR beta CDR3 regions came from RNA transcripts. The HTBI set primed first-round TCR CDR3 RT-PCR. TCRdb used MiXCR to reprocess the multiplex PCR reads, holding one entry per CDR3 protein. The sample yields about 600,000 distinct CDR3 sequences, roughly a sixth seen once. This sample was included in a study of T cells in Graves' hyperthyroidism and ophthalmopathy. In the study overall: Peripheral blood was obtained at initial diagnosis, preceding any treatment. Broader study findings: Most thyroid clonotypes expanded above 0.001 appeared in blood too.

The germline gives CDR1 SGDLS, CDR2 YYNGEE. Trimming stripped 0 bases from V and 0 bases from J, with 7 bases between. CDR3 size: 14 residues. V usage is TRBV9 and J usage is TRBJ2-7; the D gene is possibly TRBD2 (5 bases). This TCR was sampled from a woman in her forties with Graves' ophthalmopathy. The sequenced sample was blood. The CDR3 DNA sequence: TGTGCCAGCAGCGTAGCGGGATACTCCTACGAGCAGTACTTC. Its protein is CASSVAGYSYEQYF.